This T cell receptor (beta chain) stems from a study of OX40 agonist ivuxolimab in advanced cancers. Patients who had autoimmune disease history or got systemic immunosuppression were left out. This CDR3 is 15 amino acids long. The V end lost 1 base, the J end lost 4 bases, and 11 bases lay between the germline ends. The germline V gene encodes CDR1 LNHNV and CDR2 YYDKDF (reference sequence). Sequencing was performed with immunoSEQ multiplex PCR; in TCRdb, only in-frame clones are kept and a portion is missing. The sample records just over 60,000 clones, roughly 87% being singletons. Sequencing used CD4+ or CD8+ T cells sorted from blood, obtained in a trial of the OX40 agonist ivuxolimab. The chain couples TRBV15 to TRBJ1-3; D is ambiguous. The source of this sequence is an adult with an advanced solid tumor such as melanoma, head and neck, liver or kidney cancer. Here the CDR3 reads CATSRVGGWGNTIYF. Here the CDR3 DNA reads TGTGCCACCAGCAGAGTAGGAGGGTGGGGAAACACCATATATTTT.